The rows below give T cell receptor beta chains drawn from one sample of a study of control samples from healthy donors and cancer patients. Clones were read by immunoSEQ multiplex PCR, and TCRdb kept only the in-frame ones, dropping some. The profile shows about 170,000 clones, 93% of them singletons. Sample: blood. The receptors come from a woman in her sixties in good health. Both conserved end residues are part of each CDR3. Fields, in order: CDR3 protein, CDR3 DNA, J gene, clone size, V gene, D gene. A D gene is named only where the DNA matches it firmly. Where a row states a size, it is once, few, many or the class of an expanded clone; other rows omit it.

CDR3: CASSQVLRASGNTIYF; DNA: TGTGCCAGCAGCCAGGTACTCAGGGCCTCTGGAAACACCATATATTTT; J: TRBJ1-3; size: NA; V: TRBV3-1/TRBV3-2; D: NA
CDR3: CASSRSFGYTF; DNA: TGTGCCAGCAGCCGAAGTTTCGGCTACACCTTC; J: TRBJ1-2; size: NA; V: TRBV7-2; D: NA
CDR3: CASSQEGGGNAQHF; DNA: TGTGCCAGCAGCCAAGAAGGGGGAGGGAATGCCCAGCATTTT; J: TRBJ1-5; size: NA; V: TRBV3-1/TRBV3-2; D: NA
CDR3: CAWNRPMEAFF; DNA: TGTGCCTGGAACAGGCCTATGGAAGCTTTCTTT; J: TRBJ1-1; size: NA; V: TRBV30; D: NA
CDR3: CASSLQGVGETQYF; DNA: TGTGCCAGCAGTCTACAGGGGGTTGGAGAGACCCAGTACTTC; J: TRBJ2-5; size: NA; V: TRBV27; D: TRBD1
CDR3: CASSLLAGVTYNEQFF; DNA: TGTGCCAGCAGTCTACTAGCGGGGGTGACTTACAATGAGCAGTTCTTC; J: TRBJ2-1; size: NA; V: TRBV27; D: TRBD2
CDR3: CASSLYGGEGKLFF; DNA: TGTGCCAGCAGCTTATACGGCGGAGAGGGGAAACTGTTTTTT; J: TRBJ1-4; size: once; V: TRBV7-2; D: NA
CDR3: CASIGIFHGTGVSGANVLTF; DNA: TGTGCCAGTATCGGCATTTTTCATGGGACAGGGGTCTCTGGGGCCAACGTCCTGACTTTC; J: TRBJ2-6; size: NA; V: TRBV19; D: TRBD1
CDR3: CASSIGGGRINSPLHF; DNA: TGTGCCAGTAGTATTGGAGGAGGCAGGATTAATTCACCCCTCCACTTT; J: TRBJ1-6; size: NA; V: TRBV19; D: NA
CDR3: CATSRDKTSGPQETQYF; DNA: TGTGCCACCAGCAGAGATAAAACTAGCGGGCCCCAAGAGACCCAGTACTTC; J: TRBJ2-5; size: NA; V: TRBV15; D: TRBD2
CDR3: CASSPRGVNNYGYTF; DNA: TGTGCCAGCAGCCCGAGGGGGGTAAATAACTATGGCTACACCTTC; J: TRBJ1-2; size: once; V: TRBV9; D: NA
CDR3: CASSQDMGEQFF; DNA: TGCGCCAGCAGCCAAGACATGGGTGAGCAGTTCTTC; J: TRBJ2-1; size: NA; V: TRBV4-3; D: NA
CDR3: CAWSVSSTGNSPLHF; DNA: TGTGCCTGGAGTGTTAGTTCCACCGGGAATTCACCCCTCCACTTT; J: TRBJ1-6; size: NA; V: TRBV30; D: NA
CDR3: CASSSGQGVPGELFF; DNA: TGCGCCAGCAGCAGCGGACAGGGAGTCCCCGGGGAGCTGTTTTTT; J: TRBJ2-2; size: NA; V: TRBV5-1; D: TRBD1
CDR3: CASTLLYGYTF; DNA: TGTGCCAGCACCTTGCTCTATGGCTACACCTTC; J: TRBJ1-2; size: NA; V: TRBV2; D: NA
CDR3: CASSLVTLSSYNSPLHF; DNA: TGTGCCAGCAGCTTAGTAACTTTGAGCTCCTATAATTCACCCCTCCACTTT; J: TRBJ1-6; size: NA; V: TRBV7-8; D: NA
CDR3: CASSHGTGGNEQFF; DNA: TGTGCCAGCAGCCACGGGACAGGGGGCAATGAGCAGTTCTTC; J: TRBJ2-1; size: once; V: TRBV3-1/TRBV3-2; D: TRBD1
CDR3: CASSLETSSGNTIYF; DNA: TGCGCCAGCAGCTTGGAGACAAGCTCTGGAAACACCATATATTTT; J: TRBJ1-3; size: NA; V: TRBV5-1; D: NA
CDR3: CASSTRAYEKLFF; DNA: TGTGCCAGCAGCACCAGGGCTTATGAAAAACTGTTTTTT; J: TRBJ1-4; size: NA; V: TRBV9; D: NA
CDR3: CASSWTREMNTEAFF; DNA: TGTGCCAGCAGCTGGACCAGGGAGATGAACACTGAAGCTTTCTTT; J: TRBJ1-1; size: NA; V: TRBV5-4; D: NA
CDR3: CAWSQGSGDNEQYF; DNA: TGTGCCTGGAGTCAGGGGAGCGGGGACAACGAGCAGTACTTC; J: TRBJ2-7; size: NA; V: TRBV30; D: NA
CDR3: CSAQGGSNYGYTF; DNA: TGCAGCGCTCAGGGTGGGTCTAACTATGGCTACACCTTC; J: TRBJ1-2; size: NA; V: TRBV29-1; D: NA
CDR3: CAWRDNNSPLHF; DNA: TGTGCCTGGAGGGATAATAATTCACCCCTCCACTTT; J: TRBJ1-6; size: NA; V: TRBV30; D: NA
CDR3: CASGTRSYEQYF; DNA: TGTGCCAGTGGTACCCGCTCCTACGAGCAGTACTTC; J: TRBJ2-7; size: NA; V: TRBV3-1/TRBV3-2; D: NA
CDR3: CSVSGTESSPLHF; DNA: TGCAGCGTTTCTGGGACAGAAAGTTCACCCCTCCACTTT; J: TRBJ1-6; size: NA; V: TRBV29-1; D: TRBD1
CDR3: CASSERVTSRGNEQFF; DNA: TGCGCCAGCAGTGAACGGGTGACTAGTCGAGGGAATGAGCAGTTCTTC; J: TRBJ2-1; size: once; V: TRBV10-1; D: NA
CDR3: CASSLARRQRNEKLFF; DNA: TGTGCCAGCAGCTTGGCGAGGCGGCAGCGTAATGAAAAACTGTTTTTT; J: TRBJ1-4; size: NA; V: TRBV5-6; D: NA
CDR3: CATSTDREETQYF; DNA: TGTGCCACCAGCACCGACAGAGAAGAGACCCAGTACTTC; J: TRBJ2-5; size: NA; V: TRBV24-1; D: NA
CDR3: CASSIVRGPGQPQHF; DNA: TGTGCCAGTAGTATTGTTCGGGGGCCGGGTCAGCCCCAGCATTTT; J: TRBJ1-5; size: NA; V: TRBV19; D: NA
CDR3: CSVEVSTGTEAFF; DNA: TGCAGCGTTGAGGTCTCTACAGGCACTGAAGCTTTCTTT; J: TRBJ1-1; size: NA; V: TRBV29-1; D: NA
CDR3: CASSRVGQGSYEQYF; DNA: TGTGCCAGCAGCCGAGTGGGACAGGGTTCCTACGAGCAGTACTTC; J: TRBJ2-7; size: NA; V: TRBV6-2/TRBV6-3; D: TRBD1
CDR3: CASRSRGGTSRTDTQYF; DNA: TGTGCCAGTAGGAGTCGTGGGGGGACTAGTAGGACAGATACGCAGTATTTT; J: TRBJ2-3; size: NA; V: TRBV19; D: TRBD2
CDR3: CATSRDRVGYTF; DNA: TGTGCCACCAGCAGAGACAGGGTTGGCTACACCTTC; J: TRBJ1-2; size: NA; V: TRBV15; D: NA
CDR3: CASSIQGDGYTF; DNA: TGTGCCAGTAGTATCCAGGGGGATGGCTACACCTTC; J: TRBJ1-2; size: NA; V: TRBV19; D: TRBD1
CDR3: CASREVGAKNSPLHF; DNA: TGTGCCAGCAGGGAGGTCGGGGCTAAGAATTCACCCCTCCACTTT; J: TRBJ1-6; size: NA; V: TRBV2; D: NA
CDR3: CASSLEGSQNNEQFF; DNA: TGCGCCAGCAGCTTGGAAGGGTCACAAAACAATGAGCAGTTCTTC; J: TRBJ2-1; size: NA; V: TRBV5-1; D: NA
CDR3: CASSLFSGGGTDTQYF; DNA: TGTGCCAGCAGCCTGTTTAGCGGGGGTGGTACAGATACGCAGTATTTT; J: TRBJ2-3; size: NA; V: TRBV7-6; D: TRBD2
CDR3: CASSPPGRQGREQYF; DNA: TGTGCCAGCAGCCCCCCCGGGCGTCAGGGTCGGGAGCAGTACTTC; J: TRBJ2-7; size: NA; V: TRBV3-1/TRBV3-2; D: NA
CDR3: CASSLDSYNSPLHF; DNA: TGTGCCAGCAGCCTCGACAGTTATAATTCACCCCTCCACTTT; J: TRBJ1-6; size: NA; V: TRBV5-4; D: NA
CDR3: CASSQDRATNSPLHF; DNA: TGTGCCAGCAGCCAAGACCGGGCCACAAATTCACCCCTCCACTTT; J: TRBJ1-6; size: NA; V: TRBV3-1/TRBV3-2; D: NA
CDR3: CASSQEVAGGHEQYF; DNA: TGCGCCAGCAGCCAAGAAGTAGCGGGTGGCCACGAGCAGTACTTC; J: TRBJ2-7; size: NA; V: TRBV4-3; D: TRBD2
CDR3: CASGMRAGPYEQYF; DNA: TGTGCCAGCGGTATGAGGGCCGGACCCTACGAGCAGTACTTC; J: TRBJ2-7; size: NA; V: TRBV6-5; D: NA
CDR3: CASRINRGSGNTIYF; DNA: TGTGCCAGCAGAATTAACAGGGGGTCTGGAAACACCATATATTTT; J: TRBJ1-3; size: NA; V: TRBV6-5; D: TRBD1
CDR3: CASSVGINEKLFF; DNA: TGTGCCAGCAGCGTAGGGATTAATGAAAAACTGTTTTTT; J: TRBJ1-4; size: NA; V: TRBV9; D: NA
CDR3: CASSREGTVSFF; DNA: TGCGCCAGCAGCCGGGAAGGGACAGTTTCTTTCTTT; J: TRBJ1-1; size: NA; V: TRBV5-1; D: TRBD1
CDR3: CASSESSGGDPTDTQYF; DNA: TGTGCCAGCAGTGAAAGTTCGGGGGGGGATCCCACAGATACGCAGTATTTT; J: TRBJ2-3; size: NA; V: TRBV6-1; D: TRBD2
CDR3: CASSSGRSRETQYF; DNA: TGTGCCAGCAGCTCCGGGAGATCCCGGGAGACCCAGTACTTC; J: TRBJ2-5; size: NA; V: TRBV7-2; D: NA
CDR3: CASSSSPGQVGGYTF; DNA: TGTGCCAGCAGCTCCTCCCCGGGACAGGTCGGTGGCTACACCTTC; J: TRBJ1-2; size: once; V: TRBV5-5; D: TRBD1
CDR3: CASSLLAGRYEQYF; DNA: TGTGCCAGCAGTTTATTGGCAGGGAGGTACGAGCAGTACTTC; J: TRBJ2-7; size: NA; V: TRBV27; D: NA
CDR3: CASGIPAWGGRNEQFF; DNA: TGTGCTAGTGGTATACCCGCGTGGGGGGGCCGGAATGAGCAGTTCTTC; J: TRBJ2-1; size: NA; V: TRBV12-5; D: NA
CDR3: CASSLSISGGVTDTQYF; DNA: TGCGCCAGCAGCTTGTCAATTAGCGGGGGGGTCACAGATACGCAGTATTTT; J: TRBJ2-3; size: NA; V: TRBV5-1; D: TRBD2
CDR3: CASSSKSPDETEAFF; DNA: TGTGCCAGCAGCTCGAAAAGCCCCGATGAAACTGAAGCTTTCTTT; J: TRBJ1-1; size: NA; V: TRBV11-3; D: NA
CDR3: CASSIVYGFMVEQFF; DNA: TGTGCCAGTAGTATAGTTTACGGGTTCATGGTTGAGCAGTTCTTC; J: TRBJ2-1; size: NA; V: TRBV19; D: NA